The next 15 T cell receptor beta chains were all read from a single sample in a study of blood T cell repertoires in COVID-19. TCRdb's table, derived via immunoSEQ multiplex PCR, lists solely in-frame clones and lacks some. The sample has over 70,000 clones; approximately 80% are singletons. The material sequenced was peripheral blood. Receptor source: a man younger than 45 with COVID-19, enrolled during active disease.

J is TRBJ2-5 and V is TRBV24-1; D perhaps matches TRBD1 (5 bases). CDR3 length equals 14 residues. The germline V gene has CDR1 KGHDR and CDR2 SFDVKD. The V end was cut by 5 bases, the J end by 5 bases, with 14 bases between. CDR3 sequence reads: CATSGQTDVETQYF. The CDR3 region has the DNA TGTGCCACCAGTGGCCAGACAGATGTGGAGACCCAGTACTTC.

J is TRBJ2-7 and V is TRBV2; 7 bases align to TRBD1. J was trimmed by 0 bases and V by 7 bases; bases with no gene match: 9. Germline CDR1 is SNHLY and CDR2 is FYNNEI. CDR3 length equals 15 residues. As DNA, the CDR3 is TGTGCCAGCACCTTCGTACAGGGGAGCTCCTACGAGCAGTACTTC. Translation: CASTFVQGSSYEQYF.

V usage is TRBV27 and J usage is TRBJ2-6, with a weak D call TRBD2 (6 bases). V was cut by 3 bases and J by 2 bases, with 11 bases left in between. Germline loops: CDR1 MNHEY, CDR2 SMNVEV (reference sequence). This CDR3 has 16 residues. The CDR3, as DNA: TGTGCCAGCAGTTTGGGGGAGCGGGCTGGGGCCAACGTCCTGACTTTC. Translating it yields CASSLGERAGANVLTF. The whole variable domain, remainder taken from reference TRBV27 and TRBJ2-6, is EAQVTQNPRYLITVTGKKLTVTCSQNMNHEYMSWYRQDPGLGLRQIYYSMNVEVTDKGDVPEGYKVSRKEKRNFPLILESPSPNQTSLYFCASSLGERAGANVLTFGAGSRLTVL.

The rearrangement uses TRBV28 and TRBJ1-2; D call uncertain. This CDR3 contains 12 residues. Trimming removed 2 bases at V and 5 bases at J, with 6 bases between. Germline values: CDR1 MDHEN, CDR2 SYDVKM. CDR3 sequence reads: CASSLQIYGYTF. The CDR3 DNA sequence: TGTGCCAGCAGTTTACAGATATATGGCTACACCTTC.

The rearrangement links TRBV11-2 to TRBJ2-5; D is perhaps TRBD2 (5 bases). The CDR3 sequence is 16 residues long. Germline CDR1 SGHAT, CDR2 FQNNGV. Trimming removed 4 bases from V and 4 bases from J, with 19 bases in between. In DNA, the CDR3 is TGTGCCAGCAGCTCGCGACCAGCGGATAGTGGAGAGACCCAGTACTTC. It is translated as CASSSRPADSGETQYF.

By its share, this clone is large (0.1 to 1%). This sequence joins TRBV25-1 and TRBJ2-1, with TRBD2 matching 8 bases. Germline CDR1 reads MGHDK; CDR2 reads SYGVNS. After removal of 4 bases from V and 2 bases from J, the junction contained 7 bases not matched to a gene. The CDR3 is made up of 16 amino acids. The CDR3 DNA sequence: TGTGCCAGCAGTGTCGATAGCGGGACCGCCTACAATGAGCAGTTCTTC. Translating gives CASSVDSGTAYNEQFF.

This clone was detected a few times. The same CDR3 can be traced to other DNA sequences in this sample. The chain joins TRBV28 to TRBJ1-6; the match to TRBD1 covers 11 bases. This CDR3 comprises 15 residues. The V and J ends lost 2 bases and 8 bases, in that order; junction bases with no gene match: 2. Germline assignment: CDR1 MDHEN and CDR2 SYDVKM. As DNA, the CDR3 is TGTGCCAGCAGTTTAGGGGGACAGGGGGATTCACCCCTCCACTTT. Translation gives CASSLGGQGDSPLHF.

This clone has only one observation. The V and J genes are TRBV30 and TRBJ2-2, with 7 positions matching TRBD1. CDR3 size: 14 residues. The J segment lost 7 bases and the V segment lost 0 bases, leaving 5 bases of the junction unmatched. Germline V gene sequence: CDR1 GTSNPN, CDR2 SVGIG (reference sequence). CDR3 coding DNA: TGTGCCTGGAGTGTATCTAGGACAGGCGGGGAGCTGTTTTTT. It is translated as CAWSVSRTGGELFF.

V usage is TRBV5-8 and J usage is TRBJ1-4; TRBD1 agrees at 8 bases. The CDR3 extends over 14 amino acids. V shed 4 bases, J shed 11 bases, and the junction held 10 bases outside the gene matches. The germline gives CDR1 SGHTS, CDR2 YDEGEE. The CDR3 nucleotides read TGTGCCAGCAGCCCGACAGGGGACCAGCGGAAACTGTTTTTT. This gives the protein CASSPTGDQRKLFF. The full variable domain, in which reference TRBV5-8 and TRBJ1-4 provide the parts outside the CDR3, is EAGVTQSPTHLIKTRGQQATLRCSPISGHTSVYWYQQALGLGLQFLLWYDEGEERNRGNFPPRFSGRQFPNYSSELNVNALELEDSALYLCASSPTGDQRKLFFGSGTQLSVL.

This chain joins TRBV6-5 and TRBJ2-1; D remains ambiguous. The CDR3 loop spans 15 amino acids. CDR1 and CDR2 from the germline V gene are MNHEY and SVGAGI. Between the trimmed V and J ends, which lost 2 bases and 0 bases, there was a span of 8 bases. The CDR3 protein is CASSYGLPSYNEQFF. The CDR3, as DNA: TGTGCCAGCAGTTACGGGCTACCCTCCTACAATGAGCAGTTCTTC.

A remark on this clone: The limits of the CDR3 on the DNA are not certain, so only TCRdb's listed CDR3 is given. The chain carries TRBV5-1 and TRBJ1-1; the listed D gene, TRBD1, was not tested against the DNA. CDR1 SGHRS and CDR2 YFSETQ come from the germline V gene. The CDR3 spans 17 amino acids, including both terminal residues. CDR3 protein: CASSSSGPGAVGTEAFF.

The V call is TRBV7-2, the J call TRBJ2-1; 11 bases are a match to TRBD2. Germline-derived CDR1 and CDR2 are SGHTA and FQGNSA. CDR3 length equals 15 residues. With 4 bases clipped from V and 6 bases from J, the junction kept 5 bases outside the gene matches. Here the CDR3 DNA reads TGTGCCAGCAGCTCGGGACTAGCGGCCCCCAATGAGCAGTTCTTC. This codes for CASSSGLAAPNEQFF.

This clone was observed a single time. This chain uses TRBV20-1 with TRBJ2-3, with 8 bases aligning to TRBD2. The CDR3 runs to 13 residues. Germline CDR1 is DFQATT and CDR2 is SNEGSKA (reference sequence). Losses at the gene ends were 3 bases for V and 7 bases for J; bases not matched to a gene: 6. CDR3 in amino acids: CSASPTSANTQYF. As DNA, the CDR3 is TGCAGTGCTAGTCCGACTAGCGCAAATACGCAGTATTTT.

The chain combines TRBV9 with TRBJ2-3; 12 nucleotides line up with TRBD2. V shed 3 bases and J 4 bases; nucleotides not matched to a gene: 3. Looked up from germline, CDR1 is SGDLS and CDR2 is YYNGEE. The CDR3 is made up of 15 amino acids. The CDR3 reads CASSASGRAADTQYF. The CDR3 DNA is TGTGCCAGCAGCGCTAGCGGGAGGGCCGCAGATACGCAGTATTTT.

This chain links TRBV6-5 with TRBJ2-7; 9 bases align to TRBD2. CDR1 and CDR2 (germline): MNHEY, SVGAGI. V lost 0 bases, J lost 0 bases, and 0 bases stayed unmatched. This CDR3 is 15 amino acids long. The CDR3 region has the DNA TGTGCCAGCAGTTACTCTAGCGGGAGCTCCTACGAGCAGTACTTC. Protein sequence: CASSYSSGSSYEQYF.